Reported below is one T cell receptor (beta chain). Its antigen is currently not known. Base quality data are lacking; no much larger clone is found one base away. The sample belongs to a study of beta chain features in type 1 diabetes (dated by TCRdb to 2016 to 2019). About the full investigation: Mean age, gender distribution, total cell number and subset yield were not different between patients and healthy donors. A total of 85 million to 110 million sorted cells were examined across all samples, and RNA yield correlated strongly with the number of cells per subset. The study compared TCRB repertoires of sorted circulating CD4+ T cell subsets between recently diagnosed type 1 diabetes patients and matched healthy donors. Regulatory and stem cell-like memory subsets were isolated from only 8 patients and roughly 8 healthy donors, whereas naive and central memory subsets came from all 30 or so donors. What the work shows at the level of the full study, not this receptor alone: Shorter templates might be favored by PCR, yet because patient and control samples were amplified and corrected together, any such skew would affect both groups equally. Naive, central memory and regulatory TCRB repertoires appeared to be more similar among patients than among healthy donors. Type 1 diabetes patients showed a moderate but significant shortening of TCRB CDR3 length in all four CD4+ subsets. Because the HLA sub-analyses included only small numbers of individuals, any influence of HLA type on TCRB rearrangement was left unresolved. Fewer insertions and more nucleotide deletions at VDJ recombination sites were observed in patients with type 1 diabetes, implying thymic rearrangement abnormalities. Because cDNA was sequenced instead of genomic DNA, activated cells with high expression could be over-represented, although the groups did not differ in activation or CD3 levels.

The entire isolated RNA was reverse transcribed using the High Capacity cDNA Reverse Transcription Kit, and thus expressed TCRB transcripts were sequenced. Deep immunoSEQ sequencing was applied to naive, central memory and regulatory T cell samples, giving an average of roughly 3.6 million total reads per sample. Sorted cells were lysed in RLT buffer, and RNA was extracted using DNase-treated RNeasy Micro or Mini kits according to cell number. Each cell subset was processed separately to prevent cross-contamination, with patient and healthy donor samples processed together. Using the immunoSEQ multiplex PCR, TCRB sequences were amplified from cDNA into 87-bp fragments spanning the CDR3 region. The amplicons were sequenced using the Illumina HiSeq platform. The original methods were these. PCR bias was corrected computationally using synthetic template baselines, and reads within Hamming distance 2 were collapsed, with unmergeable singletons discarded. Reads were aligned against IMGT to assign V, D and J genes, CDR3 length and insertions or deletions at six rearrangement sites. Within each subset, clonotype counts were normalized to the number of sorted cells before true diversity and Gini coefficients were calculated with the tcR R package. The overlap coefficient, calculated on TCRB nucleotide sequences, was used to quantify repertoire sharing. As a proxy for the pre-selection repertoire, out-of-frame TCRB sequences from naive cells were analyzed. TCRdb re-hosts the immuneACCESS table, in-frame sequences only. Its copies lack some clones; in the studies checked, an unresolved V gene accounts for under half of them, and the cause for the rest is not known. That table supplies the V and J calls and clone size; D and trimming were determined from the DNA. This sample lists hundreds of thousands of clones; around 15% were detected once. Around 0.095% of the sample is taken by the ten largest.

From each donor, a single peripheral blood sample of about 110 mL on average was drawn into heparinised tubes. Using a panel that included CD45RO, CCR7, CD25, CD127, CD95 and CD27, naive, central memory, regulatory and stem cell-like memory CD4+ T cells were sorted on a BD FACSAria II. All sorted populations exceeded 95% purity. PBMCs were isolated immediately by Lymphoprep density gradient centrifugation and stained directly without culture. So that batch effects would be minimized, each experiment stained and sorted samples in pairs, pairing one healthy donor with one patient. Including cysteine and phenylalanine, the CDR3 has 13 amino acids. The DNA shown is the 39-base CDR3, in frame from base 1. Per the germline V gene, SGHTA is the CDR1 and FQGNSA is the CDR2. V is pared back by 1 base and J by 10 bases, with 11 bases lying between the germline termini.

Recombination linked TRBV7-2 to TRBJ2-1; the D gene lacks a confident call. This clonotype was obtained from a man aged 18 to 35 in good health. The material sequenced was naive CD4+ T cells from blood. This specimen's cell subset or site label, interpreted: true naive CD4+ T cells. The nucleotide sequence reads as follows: TGTGCCAGCAGCTTAGTAAGCGTGGCAGAGCAGTTCTTC. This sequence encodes CASSLVSVAEQFF.